A selection of T cell receptor beta chains follows, all from one sample in a study of cytomegalovirus exposure and HLA in healthy donors. Measured with immunoSEQ multiplex PCR; TCRdb has only the in-frame clones, and not every one. The sample carries roughly 130,000 clones, less than 75% recorded once. Sequences were obtained from PBMCs. The receptors were sampled from a woman in her thirties or forties in good health and CMV-seropositive. The CDR3 runs from the conserved cysteine through the conserved F or W. D genes are given only for firm matches.

>TRBJ1-1|TRBV18|TRBD1
CASSTRQGWDTEAFF
>TRBJ2-5|TRBV25-1|TRBD1
CASSELVAGGQETQYF
>TRBJ2-3|TRBV5-1|.
CASSLAQITDTQYF
>TRBJ2-3|TRBV28|.
CASSLLGSDTQYF
>TRBJ2-1|TRBV9|.
CASSVGDSVFEQFF
>TRBJ1-3|TRBV27|TRBD1
CASSIRGDGNTIYF
>TRBJ2-2|TRBV4-1|TRBD2
CASSHPGLAGTGELFF
>TRBJ1-5|TRBV5-1|.
CASSLVQGRGNQPQHF
>TRBJ1-6|TRBV5-4|.
CASRSGDSYNSPLHF
>TRBJ2-3|TRBV5-1|.
CASSLVSDTQYF
>TRBJ2-7|TRBV21-1|.
CASSKEGTASYEQYF
>TRBJ1-4|TRBV30|TRBD1
CAWSAGDRVNEKLFF
>TRBJ2-4|TRBV5-1|TRBD1
CASSSGQLLAKNIQYF
>TRBJ2-1|TRBV28|.
CASSLRVAGYNEQFF
>TRBJ2-2|TRBV27|TRBD2
CASSLLLSGRATGELFF
>TRBJ2-7|TRBV9|TRBD2
CASSVGLAGYEQYF
>TRBJ2-1|TRBV7-2|TRBD2
CASSSPGLAGGTYNEQFF
>TRBJ1-1|TRBV10-3|TRBD1
CAISESGQGSTEAFF
>TRBJ1-1|TRBV28|.
CASRTGGTNTEAFF